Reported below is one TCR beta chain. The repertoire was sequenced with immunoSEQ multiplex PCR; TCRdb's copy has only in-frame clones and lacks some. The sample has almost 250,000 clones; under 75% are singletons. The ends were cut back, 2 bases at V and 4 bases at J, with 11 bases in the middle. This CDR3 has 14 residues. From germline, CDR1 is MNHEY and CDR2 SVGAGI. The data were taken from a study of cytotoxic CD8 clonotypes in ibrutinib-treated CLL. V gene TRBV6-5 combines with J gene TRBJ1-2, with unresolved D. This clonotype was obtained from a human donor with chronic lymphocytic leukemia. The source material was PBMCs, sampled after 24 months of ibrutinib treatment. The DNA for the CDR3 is TGTGCCAGCAGTTACGGCCCAGAAATCTATGGCTACACCTTC. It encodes CASSYGPEIYGYTF.